These 23 T cell receptor beta chains share one sample of origin, sequenced in a study of T-cell reconstitution after alpha-beta-depleted transplantation in children. As it was prepared, the TCRbeta library received unique molecular identifiers. TCRdb ran MiXCR on the PCR reads and lists one entry per CDR3 protein. This table holds roughly 610,000 distinct CDR3 sequences, about 10% found once. This material consisted of PBMCs from the stem cell graft donor, taken from the stem cell graft. All receptors come from a human donor who donated a stem cell graft to a child with acute myeloid leukemia.

The V call is TRBV27, the J call TRBJ2-5; 7 bases fit TRBD2. The CDR3 contains 12 residues. J lost 9 bases, V lost 7 bases, and 8 bases had no gene match. CDR1 MNHEY and CDR2 SMNVEV come from the germline V gene (reference sequence). CDR3 in DNA: TGTGCCAGCACCGGGGGGTTGGGCGCCCAGTACTTC. Protein sequence: CASTGGLGAQYF.

The gene calls are TRBV6-1 and TRBJ2-7; 9 nucleotides agree with TRBD1. V lost 3 bases and J lost 3; bases outside the gene matches: 3. The CDR3 totals 14 residues. Germline CDR1 and CDR2: MNHNS and SASEGT. The DNA for the CDR3 is TGTGCCAGCAGTGAGACAGGGGGATACTACGAGCAGTACTTC. This translates into CASSETGGYYEQYF.

This clonotype was observed a handful of times. The chain combines TRBV6-5 with TRBJ2-7; 7 bases fit TRBD2. The CDR3 runs to 15 residues. J was trimmed by 3 bases and V by 0 bases; bases with no gene match: 5. The germline CDR1 and CDR2 sequences are MNHEY and SVGAGI. The CDR3 nucleotides are TGTGCCAGCAGTTACTCAGGCGGGACTATCTACGAGCAGTACTTC. This gives the protein CASSYSGGTIYEQYF.

This clonotype was counted a few times. This chain links TRBV28 with TRBJ1-1; D may be TRBD1 (6 bases). The CDR3 runs 15 residues. Germline V gene data show CDR1 as MDHEN and CDR2 as SYDVKM. V shed 5 bases and J shed 2 bases, with 15 bases lying between them. DNA of the CDR3: TGTGCCAGCAGTCAGGGGAGAAGTTTAAACACTGAAGCTTTCTTT. Translation gives CASSQGRSLNTEAFF.

This clonotype was seen a handful of times. The gene calls are TRBV6-2 or TRBV6-3 and TRBJ2-7; D could derive from TRBD1 or TRBD2 (6 bases each). The V gene's germline CDR1 is MNHEY and CDR2 SVGEGT. The CDR3 runs to 15 residues. The V end was cut by 2 bases, the J end by 3 bases, with 14 bases between. Here the CDR3 DNA reads TGTGCCAGCAGTTACGTCGGGGGCCTTAACTACGAGCAGTACTTC. This encodes CASSYVGGLNYEQYF.

This clonotype has just a few counts. This sequence joins TRBV5-6 and TRBJ2-7; 11 bases are shared with TRBD2. Per the germline V gene, CDR1 is SGHDT and CDR2 is YYEEEE. The CDR3 runs 15 residues. V was pared by 4 bases and J by 3 bases, with 6 bases of the junction left unmatched. CDR3 loop: CASSIRTSGLYEQYF. The CDR3 bases are TGTGCCAGCAGCATTCGGACTAGCGGGCTCTACGAGCAGTACTTC.

This clonotype was counted once. The chain uses TRBV7-6 and TRBJ2-1; possibly TRBD1 or TRBD2 for D (5 bases each). There are 17 residues in the CDR3. Germline-derived CDR1 and CDR2 are SGHVS and FNYEAQ. Trimming pared 0 bases from V and 0 bases from J, leaving 12 bases between. CDR3 nucleotides: TGTGCCAGCAGCTTAGCCGCCGGGACGAGCTCCTACAATGAGCAGTTCTTC. Translating gives CASSLAAGTSSYNEQFF.

This sequence joins TRBV29-1 and TRBJ2-7; D remains unclear. In germline, CDR1 is SQVTM, CDR2 ANQGSEA. This CDR3 is built from 11 residues. The germline V and J ends were trimmed by 5 bases and 1 base, with 6 bases remaining between them. In DNA, the CDR3 is TGCAGCGTTTGGCATTCCTACGAGCAGTACTTC. It is translated as CSVWHSYEQYF.

This clonotype came up many times. V is TRBV4-2 and J is TRBJ2-1, with TRBD2 matching 8 bases. The CDR3 loop spans 15 amino acids. CDR1 is LGHNA and CDR2 is YNFKEQ in the germline V gene. With 6 bases clipped from V and 2 bases from J, the junction kept 6 bases outside the gene matches. The DNA for the CDR3 is TGTGCCAGCAGACTACGGGAGGGTCCCTACAATGAGCAGTTCTTC. This encodes CASRLREGPYNEQFF.

This clonotype has ten or more counts. The CDR3 DNA reads TGTGCCAGCATACCAAGCGGGAGAGCGACAGATACGCAGTATTTT. It translates to CASIPSGRATDTQYF. The rearrangement joins TRBV28 to TRBJ2-3, with TRBD2 matching over 8 bases. J gave up 3 bases and V 7 bases, and 9 bases lay outside the gene matches. The CDR3 length is 15 residues. Germline V CDR1 and CDR2: MDHEN, SYDVKM.

This chain connects TRBV6-2 or TRBV6-3 to TRBJ1-2, with 7 bases fitting TRBD1. The CDR3 runs to 15 residues. Per the germline V gene, CDR1 is MNHEY and CDR2 is SVGEGT. V gave up 6 bases and J gave up 0 bases; unmatched junction bases: 7. CDR3 DNA sequence: TGTGCCAGCAGCCGCCGACAGGGAGCTAACTATGGCTACACCTTC. Translation gives CASSRRQGANYGYTF.

This clonotype was counted ten times or more. This chain joins TRBV5-1 and TRBJ2-4, with D hard to call. Deletions cut 3 bases from V and 7 bases from J, with 11 bases between. There are 13 residues in the CDR3. The germline gives CDR1 SGHRS, CDR2 YFSETQ. The CDR3 DNA reads as TGCGCCAGCAGCTCTGATGGGCACAACATTCAGTACTTC. This encodes CASSSDGHNIQYF.

The chain carries TRBV28 and TRBJ2-1; no clear D gene. Per the germline V gene, CDR1 is MDHEN and CDR2 is SYDVKM. Trimming stripped 2 bases from V and 7 bases from J, with 12 bases between. The CDR3 is made up of 14 amino acids. The CDR3 spells CASSLAQPGNEQFF. CDR3 nucleotide sequence: TGTGCCAGCAGTTTAGCCCAACCCGGGAATGAGCAGTTCTTC.

In this sample, this clonotype turned up a few times. The J gene is TRBJ2-3, the V gene TRBV6-5; 7 positions agree with TRBD2. The CDR3 covers 16 residues. After removal of 0 bases from V and 4 bases from J, the junction contained 7 bases not matched to a gene. Germline values: CDR1 MNHEY, CDR2 SVGAGI. The CDR3: CASSYSLTSSADTQYF. DNA of the CDR3: TGTGCCAGCAGTTACTCGCTGACTAGCTCGGCAGATACGCAGTATTTT.

This clonotype was observed a handful of times. This chain connects TRBV3-1 to TRBJ1-1; D uncertain. The V gene lost 4 bases and the J gene lost 8 bases, with 14 bases spanning the gap. CDR1 is LGHDT, CDR2 YNNKEL, per germline (reference sequence). The CDR3 contains 13 residues. The CDR3 nucleotides read TGTGCCAGCAGCCCATCTCGGGAGCGCGAAGCTTTCTTT. This codes for CASSPSREREAFF. Using reference TRBV3-1 and TRBJ1-1 for the parts outside the CDR3, the full variable domain is DTAVSQTPKYLVTQMGNDKSIKCEQNLGHDTMYWYKQDSKKFLKIMFSYNNKELIINETVPNRFSPKSPDKAHLNLHINSLELGDSAVYFCASSPSREREAFFGQGTRLTVV.

This clonotype was counted a few times. Its ends do not fully match the called genes, so a read error is possible. V usage is TRBV4-3 and J usage is TRBJ1-1; maybe TRBD1 (5 bases). This CDR3 comprises 13 residues. Germline assignment: CDR1 LGHNA and CDR2 YSLEER. CDR3 residues: CASSPNQGLNSLF. The CDR3 DNA reads as TGCGCCAGCAGCCCCAATCAGGGACTTAATTCTCTCTTT.

This clonotype was seen only a few times. The chain uses TRBV28 and TRBJ2-7; D possibly uses TRBD1 or TRBD2 (5 bases each). Trimming pared 5 bases from V and 0 bases from J, leaving 14 bases between. Germline CDR1 MDHEN, CDR2 SYDVKM. CDR3 length equals 15 residues. The CDR3 region is CASSPSAGSSYEQYF. The CDR3 nucleotides read TGTGCCAGCAGTCCATCCGCAGGGAGCTCCTACGAGCAGTACTTC.

This clonotype was recorded at least ten times. The chain has TRBV12-3 or TRBV12-4 and TRBJ2-1; 11 bases align to TRBD2. CDR3 size: 16 residues. The V and J ends lost 4 bases and 3 bases, in that order; junction bases with no gene match: 5. The CDR3 nucleotides read TGTGCCAGCAGTTCCGCTAGCGGGAGGCGCTACAATGAGCAGTTCTTC. Translation: CASSSASGRRYNEQFF.

This clonotype has ten or more counts. The CDR3 DNA reads TGTGCCACCAAATCGAACTTAGCGGGAGTCTGGAATGAGCAGTTCTTC. This codes for CATKSNLAGVWNEQFF. The chain is built from TRBV15 and TRBJ2-1, with 9 bases fitting TRBD2. The CDR3 has 16 residues. With V trimmed by 7 bases and J by 7 bases, 14 bases remained unmatched. CDR1 is LNHNV, CDR2 YYDKDF, per germline (reference sequence).

A remark on this clonotype: A read error is possible here, since a much larger clone lies one base away. This chain links TRBV5-1 with TRBJ2-3; D remains ambiguous. Germline CDR1 reads SGHRS; CDR2 reads YFSETQ. The CDR3 loop spans 12 amino acids. Trimming cost V 4 bases and J 2 bases, with 5 bases left between them. The CDR3: CASSHPTDTQYF. The CDR3 DNA reads TGCGCCAGCAGCCATCCCACAGATACGCAGTATTTT.

The chain couples TRBV20-1 to TRBJ2-7, with D possibly being TRBD2 (5 bases). The CDR3 is made up of 14 amino acids. Germline loops: CDR1 DFQATT, CDR2 SNEGSKA (reference sequence). Trimming shortened V by 0 bases and J by 1 base, and 10 bases separated the two germline ends. CDR3 residues: CSARDPRRSYEQYF. Written as DNA, the CDR3 is TGCAGTGCTAGAGATCCCAGGAGGTCCTACGAGCAGTACTTC.

This clonotype has at least ten counts. J is TRBJ2-2 and V is TRBV29-1; 9 nucleotides match TRBD1. The V gene end was trimmed by 2 bases and the J gene end by 7 bases; junction bases not matched to a gene: 2. This CDR3 is 13 amino acids long. Germline-derived CDR1 and CDR2 are SQVTM and ANQGSEA. Here the CDR3 DNA reads TGCAGCGTTGAAACAGGGGGCGGCGGGGAGCTGTTTTTT. Its protein is CSVETGGGGELFF.

This clonotype was counted only a few times. The J gene is TRBJ2-7, the V gene TRBV20-1; D gene uncertain. The germline V gene has CDR1 DFQATT and CDR2 SNEGSKA (reference sequence). CDR3 size: 13 residues. V was trimmed by 1 base and J by 4 bases, leaving 11 bases between them. The CDR3 coding sequence is TGCAGTGCTAGAGTTCCGACCAGGTACGAGCAGTACTTC. This gives the protein CSARVPTRYEQYF.